What follows describes a single T cell receptor beta chain. Its antigen is unknown. The record has no base qualities; no much larger clone is one base away. A two-step, bias-controlled multiplex PCR was used to amplify TCRbeta CDR3 regions from genomic DNA. The multiplex PCR used primers specific for every TRBV and TRBJ gene segment. The immunoSEQ Assay was used to generate the TCRbeta repertoire data. The paper's data handling went like this. A relative-frequency ratio and a modified nearest-neighbor algorithm were applied to filter and cluster reads so that closely related sequences were merged. IMGT annotation was the basis for assigning V, D and J genes to CDR3 sequences. Template counts were quantified against synthetic TCR CDR3 analog sequences and normalized for PCR amplification bias. Only unique productive sequences, defined as in-frame CDR3 sequences without stop codons, were included in the analyses. The immunoSEQ Analyzer software was used to calculate iChao1 richness and clonality, with clonality defined as 1 minus Pielou's evenness. Statistical testing was performed in JMP, using Student's t-test or a non-parametric test depending on Shapiro-Wilk normality results. Not all clones reach the TCRdb copy of this immuneACCESS table, which keeps in-frame sequences only. Checked studies attribute under half of the gap to unresolved V genes and leave the rest unexplained. From that table come the V and J calls and clone size; the DNA was used to work out D and trimming. In all, the sample holds about 7,300 clones, and approximately 90% of those were seen once. Roughly 0.5% of the sample goes to the ten largest clones.

CDR1 and CDR2 were assigned from the germline V gene (reference sequence) as SEHNR and FQNEAQ. Ends trimmed: V by 1 base, J by 4 bases; bases unmatched to a gene: 0. The CDR3 sequence holds 14 residues, the cysteine and phenylalanine included. CDR3 DNA only is kept here, 42 bases in frame from base 1. The data belong to a study of naive CD8 T cells in extremely preterm neonates (TCRdb year 2017). About the full investigation: TCRbeta CDR3 repertoires of sorted naive CD8+ T cells were compared across four age groups: extremely preterm neonates, term neonates, young children and adults.

Here is what the overall study found, with its caveats: Preterm CDR3s were shorter, with fewer N additions and less junctional trimming, and were closer to germline than those of older groups. To track T cell development within individuals, the authors urged prospective longitudinal studies of preterm and term neonates. Preterm neonates showed significantly lower iChao1 richness than every other age group (p < 0.05) along with an even clone distribution, indicating a less rich repertoire. As limitations, the authors pointed to a small sample size and variable productive template counts among preterm samples. The proportion of shared CDR3 nucleotide sequences was higher in preterm neonates (approximately 2.5%) than in term neonates (approximately 0.4%), young children (roughly 0.03%) and adults (roughly 0.01%).

The term cord blood was obtained from a handful of elective full-term cesarean deliveries at about 37-42 weeks of gestation that occurred without labor or rupture of membranes. Pregnancies with fetal demise, active maternal HSV infection or known maternal HIV infection were excluded from the study. A FACSAria III cell sorter was used to sort live, Annexin V-negative naive CD8+ T cells (CD3+CD8+CD45RA+CCR7+). Between roughly 17,000 and 100,000 naive CD8+ T cells were sorted per sample. Preassembled standardized sampling kits were used to collect mixed venous-arterial cord blood. Cord blood was held at room temperature, and processing was completed within 4 hours of collection. Mononuclear cells were isolated from diluted blood by Ficoll-Paque density gradient centrifugation. Before sorting, mononuclear cells were cryopreserved in approximately 10% DMSO plus 90% FBS and kept long term at -150 degrees C. After thawing, the cells were stained with Annexin V and with antibodies against CD3, CD8, CCR7 and CD45RA. Genomic DNA was extracted from snap-frozen sorted cell pellets with the DNeasy Blood and Tissue Kit.

Material: naive CD8+ T cells from cord blood. The receptor chain draws on TRBV7-9 and TRBJ1-5, with TRBD1 identical over 8 junction bases. The receptor was derived from a newborn in good health. The DNA sequence is given as TGTGCCAGCAGCTTAGGACAGGGGAATCAGCCCCAGCATTTT. Translated, it gives CASSLGQGNQPQHF.